A single sample is the source of the 31 T cell receptor beta chains below, sequenced in a study of T cells in localized non-small cell lung cancer (dated by TCRdb to about 2020). Libraries were constructed by the immunoSEQ multiplex PCR assay. The source is immuneACCESS, and TCRdb retained only in-frame sequences with V and J called. Part of the clones is not carried over; for the studies checked, unresolved V genes explain less than half of this, and the remainder is unexplained. In this sample the table shows 40,000 or so clones, approximately 84% of which occur a single time. The top ten constitute approximately 6% of the sample. This sample comprised peripheral blood, obtained before any cancer treatment. The origin of the receptors is a man aged 35 to 69 with stage I lung adenocarcinoma.

This chain uses TRBV7-9 with TRBJ1-3, with D possibly matching TRBD1 (6 bases). The CDR3 covers 13 residues. V lost 5 bases and J lost 11, with 16 bases in between. Germline V gene sequence: CDR1 SEHNR, CDR2 FQNEAQ (reference sequence). CDR3 sequence: CASSGQDRFAIYF. In DNA, the CDR3 is TGTGCCAGCAGCGGGCAAGACAGGTTTGCCATATATTTT.

The V gene is TRBV4-2, the J gene TRBJ2-1; D possibly corresponds to TRBD1 (6 bases). The CDR3 consists of 15 residues. Germline V lookup: CDR1 LGHNA, CDR2 YNFKEQ. Trimming pared 1 base from V and 2 bases from J, leaving 9 bases between. The CDR3 sequence is CASSQGGTPYNEQFF. The DNA for the CDR3 is TGTGCCAGCAGCCAAGGTGGGACACCCTACAATGAGCAGTTCTTC.

V is TRBV5-1 and J is TRBJ1-2; D might be TRBD1 (5 bases). From germline, CDR1 is SGHRS and CDR2 YFSETQ. Trimming cost V 0 bases and J 5 bases, with 11 bases left between them. The CDR3 loop spans 14 amino acids. The CDR3 DNA reads as TGCGCCAGCAGCTTGGGGCAGGGTGGTTATGGCTACACCTTC. This translates into CASSLGQGGYGYTF. Full variable domain (missing parts from reference TRBV5-1 and TRBJ1-2): KAGVTQTPRYLIKTRGQQVTLSCSPISGHRSVSWYQQTPGQGLQFLFEYFSETQRNKGNFPGRFSGRQFSNSRSEMNVSTLELGDSALYLCASSLGQGGYGYTFGSGTRLTVV.

The gene calls are TRBV5-4 and TRBJ2-1; a weak D match, TRBD1 (6 bases). The germline V and J ends were trimmed by 0 bases and 4 bases, with 14 bases remaining between them. CDR1 is SGHNT and CDR2 is YYREEE in the germline V gene (reference sequence). CDR3 length equals 16 residues. This CDR3 reads CASSLGGQTPYNEQFF. CDR3 nucleotides: TGTGCCAGCAGCTTGGGGGGGCAGACTCCTTACAATGAGCAGTTCTTC.

The chain couples TRBV18 to TRBJ2-1, with 10 bases that match TRBD2. Germline CDR1 and CDR2: KGHSH and LQKENI. The CDR3 totals 14 residues. V dropped 6 bases and J dropped 8; count of bases not matched to a gene: 7. CDR3 residues: CASSRSGRAHEQFF. The CDR3 bases are TGTGCCAGCTCGAGGAGCGGGAGGGCGCATGAGCAGTTCTTC.

CDR3 DNA: TGTGCCAGCAGTAGACCGGGACTAGCGACCAATGAGCAGTTCTTC. Protein product: CASSRPGLATNEQFF. V and J are TRBV6-5 and TRBJ2-1, with 10 bases fitting TRBD2. The CDR3 runs to 15 residues. The V segment lost 5 bases and the J segment 6 bases; nucleotides outside the gene matches: 7. The germline V gene encodes CDR1 MNHEY and CDR2 SVGAGI.

This clone was seen only a few times. The rearrangement uses TRBV5-1 and TRBJ1-2, with 10 nucleotides matching TRBD1. The CDR3 length is 13 residues. Germline loops: CDR1 SGHRS, CDR2 YFSETQ. Unmatched junction bases numbered 6, after V lost 7 bases and J lost 6 bases. In DNA, the CDR3 is TGCGCCAGCGGGGACAGGGGAAGGGATGGCTACACCTTC. It is translated as CASGDRGRDGYTF.

The V gene is TRBV10-3, the J gene TRBJ1-2; perhaps TRBD1 as D (5 bases). Germline V gene sequence: CDR1 ENHRY, CDR2 SYGVKD. The CDR3 totals 10 residues. Trimming removed 10 bases at V and 6 bases at J, with 9 bases between. CDR3 residues: CATWGDGYTF. The CDR3 DNA reads as TGTGCCACCTGGGGGGATGGCTACACCTTC.

This clone was detected only a few times. This chain joins TRBV6-1 and TRBJ2-5, with D possibly TRBD1 on 5 matching bases. In germline, CDR1 is MNHNS, CDR2 SASEGT. Trimming shortened V by 0 bases and J by 1 base, and 15 bases separated the two germline ends. CDR3 size: 17 residues. CDR3 DNA sequence: TGTGCCAGCAGTGAAGCGCCCCAGGGTTGGGCCCAAGAGACCCAGTACTTC. This sequence encodes CASSEAPQGWAQETQYF.

The chain combines TRBV5-6 with TRBJ2-1; possible D gene TRBD2, 6 bases. Germline-derived CDR1 and CDR2 are SGHDT and YYEEEE. V lost 2 bases and J lost 4, with 16 bases in between. The length of the CDR3 is 16 residues. CDR3 DNA sequence: TGTGCCAGCAGCTTACGGACTAACAGCTTTTACAATGAGCAGTTCTTC. This encodes CASSLRTNSFYNEQFF.

V is TRBV27 and J is TRBJ2-7, with D perhaps TRBD2 (6 bases). V lost 3 bases, J lost 2 bases, and 8 bases lay in between. The CDR3 is 13 residues long. CDR1 and CDR2 from the germline V gene are MNHEY and SMNVEV (reference sequence). The CDR3 here is CASSLRGTYEQYF. The CDR3 DNA sequence: TGTGCCAGCAGTTTGCGGGGAACCTACGAGCAGTACTTC.

The chain recombines TRBV7-2 with TRBJ1-5, with TRBD1 as a possible D gene (6 bases). Germline V gene sequence: CDR1 SGHTA, CDR2 FQGNSA. V lost 5 bases and J 7 bases, leaving 18 bases between the germline ends. The CDR3 contains 15 residues. This CDR3 is CASSPGAGEGQPQHF. The CDR3 DNA follows: TGTGCCAGCAGCCCGGGGGCAGGGGAAGGGCAGCCCCAGCATTTT.

As regards this clone: Other nucleotide sequences from this sample produce the same CDR3. The genes are TRBV18 and TRBJ1-2, with 7 nucleotides matching TRBD1. Germline V lookup: CDR1 KGHSH, CDR2 LQKENI. Losses at the gene ends were 6 bases for V and 6 bases for J; bases not matched to a gene: 4. The CDR3 is made up of 12 amino acids. CDR3 DNA sequence: TGTGCCAGCTCGCCGACAGGGAATGGCTACACCTTC. Its translation is CASSPTGNGYTF.

This clone was picked up a small number of times. The chain links TRBV4-2 to TRBJ2-7; 7 positions match TRBD2. V shed 0 bases and J 7 bases; nucleotides not matched to a gene: 12. This CDR3 has 16 amino acids. Germline V gene lookup returns CDR1 LGHNA and CDR2 YNFKEQ. CDR3 bases: TGTGCCAGCAGCCAAGAAGGGGCTAGCGGTGTTTATGAGCAGTACTTC. It is translated as CASSQEGASGVYEQYF.

The V call is TRBV18, the J call TRBJ1-1; D unresolved. Germline V gene sequence: CDR1 KGHSH, CDR2 LQKENI. V was shortened by 1 base and J by 2 bases, with 14 bases between the two germline ends. This CDR3 is 16 amino acids long. The CDR3 bases are TGTGCCAGCTCACCACAGGCAATCGGGAGAAACACTGAAGCTTTCTTT. It encodes CASSPQAIGRNTEAFF.

The chain carries TRBV7-2 and TRBJ2-1; D possibly uses TRBD1 or TRBD2 (5 bases each). The CDR3 has 15 residues. Trimming shortened V by 3 bases and J by 3 bases, and 12 bases separated the two germline ends. Germline V gene sequence: CDR1 SGHTA, CDR2 FQGNSA. Written as DNA, the CDR3 is TGTGCCAGCAGCTTCTCGGGACCAGACTACAATGAGCAGTTCTTC. It encodes CASSFSGPDYNEQFF.

J is TRBJ2-1 and V is TRBV15; D is unresolved. The germline gives CDR1 LNHNV, CDR2 YYDKDF (reference sequence). The CDR3 totals 17 residues. V lost 0 bases, J lost 5 bases, and 17 bases lay in between. The chain's CDR3 is CATSRDVANLWNNEQFF. As DNA, the CDR3 is TGTGCCACCAGCAGAGATGTCGCTAACCTATGGAACAATGAGCAGTTCTTC.

The chain combines TRBV12-5 with TRBJ2-3; TRBD1 matches at 8 bases. The CDR3 sequence is 14 residues long. Germline V gives CDR1 LGHNT, CDR2 FRNRAP. Trimming removed 5 bases from V and 6 bases from J; junction bases left unmatched: 7. In DNA, the CDR3 is TGTGCTAGTGGTCCCGGACAGGGTGGCGATACGCAGTATTTT. It yields the protein CASGPGQGGDTQYF.

The chain recombines TRBV5-5 with TRBJ1-2; no clear D gene. Germline V lookup: CDR1 SGHKS, CDR2 YYEKEE (reference sequence). V lost 2 bases and J 8 bases, leaving 13 bases between the germline ends. The CDR3 consists of 13 residues. CDR3 nucleotides: TGTGCCAGCAGCTTATACACGGAGCGAGGCTACACCTTC. Its protein is CASSLYTERGYTF.

The V gene is TRBV7-8, the J gene TRBJ1-5; no clear D gene. From germline, CDR1 is SGHVS and CDR2 FQNEAQ. With 1 base removed from V and 6 bases from J, the gap between germline ends came to 4 bases. This CDR3 is 12 amino acids long. Here the CDR3 DNA reads TGTGCCAGCAGCTTAGATCTTCAGCCCCAGCATTTT. Translating gives CASSLDLQPQHF.

The chain joins TRBV5-1 to TRBJ2-5; 12 nucleotides agree with TRBD2. This CDR3 has 17 amino acids. Germline CDR1 is SGHRS and CDR2 is YFSETQ. V lost 0 bases to trimming and J lost 1 base; unmatched junction nucleotides: 4. CDR3 in DNA: TGCGCCAGCAGCTTGGCCCTAGCGGGAGGGCCCCAAGAGACCCAGTACTTC. Its translation is CASSLALAGGPQETQYF.

The J gene is TRBJ2-2, the V gene TRBV28; D is unclear. Germline V gene data show CDR1 as MDHEN and CDR2 as SYDVKM. V was clipped by 3 bases and J by 4 bases, with 6 bases between them. CDR3 size: 13 residues. CDR3 in amino acids: CASSFRITGELFF. The CDR3 region has the DNA TGTGCCAGCAGTTTTAGAATCACCGGGGAGCTGTTTTTT.

The chain combines TRBV7-8 with TRBJ2-7, with D possibly matching TRBD1 (6 bases). CDR1 is SGHVS, CDR2 FQNEAQ, per germline. The CDR3 has 16 residues. V gave up 1 base and J gave up 0 bases, with 13 bases separating them. The DNA for the CDR3 is TGTGCCAGCAGCTTAGGCACCGGGACAACCTCCTACGAGCAGTACTTC. Encoded protein: CASSLGTGTTSYEQYF.

The gene calls are TRBV11-3 and TRBJ1-1; D is unresolved. The V gene lost 1 base and the J gene lost 1 base, with 4 bases spanning the gap. This CDR3 has 13 amino acids. Germline V lookup: CDR1 SGHNT, CDR2 YENEEA. The CDR3 reads CASSLGPNTEAFF. The CDR3 DNA is TGTGCCAGCAGCTTAGGGCCGAACACTGAAGCTTTCTTT.

The rearrangement uses TRBV30 and TRBJ1-1, with 8 bases matching TRBD1. The CDR3 sequence is 15 residues long. J was trimmed by 1 base and V by 5 bases; bases with no gene match: 9. Germline V gives CDR1 GTSNPN, CDR2 SVGIG (reference sequence). The CDR3 DNA follows: TGTGCCTGGTGCCGCCCGGACAGGGAGAACACTGAAGCTTTCTTT. The encoded protein is CAWCRPDRENTEAFF.

The chain has TRBV6-5 and TRBJ2-7; D remains unclear. V shed 4 bases and J shed 0 bases, with 16 bases lying between them. CDR1 is MNHEY, CDR2 SVGAGI, per germline. The CDR3 is 16 residues long. CDR3 in DNA: TGTGCCAGCAGTTCTAACAATCCGGGCCACTCCTACGAGCAGTACTTC. It yields the protein CASSSNNPGHSYEQYF.

This sequence joins TRBV7-2 and TRBJ2-1, with 8 bases fitting TRBD2. Germline CDR1 is SGHTA and CDR2 is FQGNSA. This CDR3 contains 14 residues. V was clipped by 0 bases and J by 7 bases; unmatched bases: 2. DNA of the CDR3: TGTGCCAGCAGCTTAGCCGGGAGGGTTAATGAGCAGTTCTTC. Translating gives CASSLAGRVNEQFF.

The chain recombines TRBV5-1 with TRBJ1-4, with D tentatively TRBD1 (6 bases). Trimming cost V 2 bases and J 8 bases, with 16 bases left between them. CDR3 length: 15 residues. Germline loops: CDR1 SGHRS, CDR2 YFSETQ. The CDR3 loop reads CASSLQGPLGEKLFF. In DNA, the CDR3 is TGCGCCAGCAGCTTACAGGGTCCCCTAGGGGAAAAACTGTTTTTT.

The V and J genes are TRBV6-5 and TRBJ2-7; 8 nucleotides line up with TRBD1. This CDR3 spans 14 amino acids. J gave up 0 bases and V 6 bases, and 4 bases lay outside the gene matches. Germline values: CDR1 MNHEY, CDR2 SVGAGI. The CDR3 reads CASRRTGSSYEQYF. The CDR3 DNA follows: TGTGCCAGCAGACGGACAGGGAGCTCCTACGAGCAGTACTTC.

The J gene is TRBJ1-5, the V gene TRBV7-2; 10 nucleotides align to TRBD1. Germline-derived CDR1 and CDR2 are SGHTA and FQGNSA. V was clipped by 5 bases and J by 5 bases; unmatched bases: 6. This CDR3 has 15 residues. This CDR3 is CASSPDRGRYQPQHF. CDR3 coding DNA: TGTGCCAGCAGCCCCGACAGGGGGCGGTATCAGCCCCAGCATTTT.

The chain uses TRBV5-1 and TRBJ2-2; D is undetermined. The CDR3 contains 14 residues. Germline V gene lookup returns CDR1 SGHRS and CDR2 YFSETQ. The V gene lost 6 bases and the J gene lost 1 base, with 10 bases spanning the gap. CDR3 amino acids: CASKVVGNTGELFF. The CDR3 bases are TGCGCCAGCAAGGTCGTCGGGAACACCGGGGAGCTGTTTTTT.